This T cell receptor (beta chain) was recovered during a study of molecular identifiers for immune sequencing clone quantification. Using a CD8+CD4-CCR7+CD45RA+ phenotype, naive CD8 T cells were sorted. Using its own MiXCR run on the PCR reads, TCRdb lists one record per CDR3 protein. The sample holds approximately 54,000 distinct CDR3 sequences; less than 25% are singletons and the top ten take around 1.9%. Sample: naive CD8+ T cells from blood, with Jurkat cell RNA spiked in. Subset described: FACS-sorted CD8+CD4-CCR7+CD45RA+ naive T cells. The TCR sequence derives from a human donor in good health. Some libraries in this study had Jurkat cell RNA spiked in.

The CDR3 DNA reads as TGTGCCAGCAGTTATTCCGGCGACCACCGTCAGCCCCAGCATTTT. This translates into CASSYSGDHRQPQHF. J is TRBJ1-5 and V is TRBV28; D unresolved. Per the germline V gene, CDR1 is MDHEN and CDR2 is SYDVKM. This CDR3 is built from 15 residues. V was pared by 4 bases and J by 6 bases, with 16 bases between.